Sequencing of this T cell receptor beta chain was carried out in a study of blood T cells in healthy people across ages. Whole-study context: Template-switching capture recovered about one barcoded beta molecule per two T cells.

Looked up from germline, CDR1 is SGHDT and CDR2 is YYEEEE. Trimming removed 0 bases at V and 6 bases at J, with 10 bases between. The CDR3 consists of 13 residues. The study, taken as a whole, reports: Unknown CMV status may confound age-related changes in expanded clones. Naive T cell percentage showed a strong correlation with TCR beta diversity.

This clonotype was seen more than once but under ten times. Its target is unknown. With a J-beta primer mix and a sample-barcoded 5' primer, a second PCR ran about 7 to 12 cycles. TCRdb re-analysed the 5' RACE reads in MiXCR, keeping a single row per CDR3 protein. The table has under 1,000,000 distinct CDR3 sequences, 36% seen once. Sequenced sample: blood. This TCR was recovered from a man between 18 and 35 years old in good health. The chain recombines TRBV5-6 with TRBJ2-7, with D maybe TRBD2 (6 bases). As DNA, the CDR3 is TGTGCCAGCAGCTTGGCCGACGGGGGCGAGCAGTACTTC. Translating it yields CASSLADGGEQYF. The variable domain in full, completed from reference TRBV5-6 and TRBJ2-7, reads DAGVTQSPTHLIKTRGQQVTLRCSPKSGHDTVSWYQQALGQGPQFIFQYYEEEERQRGNFPDRFSGHQFPNYSSELNVNALLLGDSALYLCASSLADGGEQYFGPGTRLTVT.